This TCR beta chain comes out of a study of blood T cell repertoires in COVID-19. Clones were read by immunoSEQ multiplex PCR, and TCRdb kept only the in-frame ones, dropping some. The table shows 310,000 or so clones, with roughly 87% occurring only once. The germline V gene has CDR1 LNHNV and CDR2 YYDKDF (reference sequence). The CDR3 runs to 15 residues. The ends were cut back, 0 bases at V and 3 bases at J, with 12 bases in the middle. V gene TRBV15 combines with J gene TRBJ2-7; the D gene is possibly TRBD1 (5 bases). The clonotype comes from a woman in her forties or fifties who had recovered from COVID-19. Sequences were obtained from peripheral blood. The CDR3 DNA is TGTGCCACCAGCAGAGATAGGGGCAGCTACTACGAGCAGTACTTC. Protein sequence: CATSRDRGSYYEQYF.